Following are 22 T cell receptor beta chains from one sample sequenced in a study of high-grade serous ovarian cancer treatment subgroups. Tumor samples were obtained before definitive surgery or chemotherapy. Assay: immunoSEQ multiplex PCR; the TCRdb copy retains only in-frame clones and omits some. The top ten clones hold 2% to 2.5% of a sample with about 30,000 clones, approximately 79% of them seen once. Sequencing used tumor tissue. Receptors were obtained from a human donor with high-grade serous ovarian cancer.

CDR3 residues: CASSFLGNTGELFF. The CDR3 DNA sequence: TGCGCCAGCAGCTTTTTAGGGAACACCGGGGAGCTGTTTTTT. The chain has TRBV5-1 and TRBJ2-2; D is ambiguous. V shed 2 bases and J shed 1 base, with 6 bases lying between them. Germline-derived CDR1 and CDR2 are SGHRS and YFSETQ. The CDR3 extends over 14 amino acids.

The CDR3 reads CASSQVAPGQGAKGYGYTF. DNA of the CDR3: TGTGCCAGCAGCCAAGTAGCCCCGGGACAGGGGGCGAAAGGGTATGGCTACACCTTC. The chain links TRBV4-2 to TRBJ1-2; 12 bases match TRBD1. Germline CDR1 LGHNA, CDR2 YNFKEQ. V shed 1 base and J 5 bases; nucleotides not matched to a gene: 14. CDR3 length: 19 residues.

The chain carries TRBV7-8 and TRBJ1-2, with TRBD1 matching 8 bases. Germline V gene data show CDR1 as SGHVS and CDR2 as FQNEAQ. Trimming at V came to 4 bases and at J to 6 bases, leaving 7 bases not matched to a gene. CDR3 length equals 14 residues. The CDR3 nucleotides are TGTGCCAGCAGCTCCCGGACAGGGAAGAATGGCTACACCTTC. Protein: CASSSRTGKNGYTF.

This clone occurred once. The chain employs TRBV7-6 and TRBJ2-5; 10 nucleotides match TRBD1. Germline V gives CDR1 SGHVS, CDR2 FNYEAQ. This CDR3 has 13 amino acids. J gave up 4 bases and V 5 bases, and 1 base lay outside the gene matches. The CDR3 sequence: CASSRDRGETQYF. The CDR3 bases are TGTGCCAGCAGCAGGGACAGGGGAGAGACCCAGTACTTC.

The rearrangement joins TRBV30 to TRBJ1-2; D gene unclear. Germline CDR1 reads GTSNPN; CDR2 reads SVGIG (reference sequence). This CDR3 comprises 11 residues. The ends were cut back, 2 bases at V and 8 bases at J, with 9 bases in the middle. The CDR3 spells CAWSTSGGYTF. In DNA, the CDR3 is TGTGCCTGGAGTACTAGTGGAGGCTACACCTTC.

The gene calls are TRBV30 and TRBJ2-1, with D unclear. CDR3 length equals 12 residues. From germline, CDR1 is GTSNPN and CDR2 SVGIG (reference sequence). V was shortened by 0 bases and J by 5 bases, with 5 bases between the two germline ends. CDR3 region: CAWSVSNNEQFF. Here the CDR3 DNA reads TGTGCCTGGAGTGTTAGTAACAATGAGCAGTTCTTC.

The chain employs TRBV19 and TRBJ1-5, with D possibly being TRBD1 (5 bases). The CDR3 totals 16 residues. CDR1 and CDR2 (germline): LNHDA, SQIVND (reference sequence). The ends were cut back, 6 bases at V and 2 bases at J, with 17 bases in the middle. The CDR3 protein is CASRGRDLSGNQPQHF. Here the CDR3 DNA reads TGTGCCAGTAGAGGCAGGGATTTGAGTGGCAATCAGCCCCAGCATTTT. Supplemented by reference TRBV19 and TRBJ1-5, the full variable domain reads DGGITQSPKYLFRKEGQNVTLSCEQNLNHDAMYWYRQDPGQGLRLIYYSQIVNDFQKGDIAEGYSVSREKKESFPLTVTSAQKNPTAFYLCASRGRDLSGNQPQHFGDGTRLSIL.

The V call is TRBV5-1, the J call TRBJ2-7; D may be TRBD2 (6 bases). The germline V gene has CDR1 SGHRS and CDR2 YFSETQ. The CDR3 is 16 amino acids. The V gene lost 4 bases and the J gene lost 1 base, with 18 bases spanning the gap. For the CDR3, the DNA is TGCGCCAGCAGCCTGCAAATGGGGGGAACGTCCTACGAGCAGTACTTC. This sequence encodes CASSLQMGGTSYEQYF.

The CDR3 bases are TGTGCCAGCAGCTTGGACAGAGTAAGCACAGATACGCAGTATTTT. This translates into CASSLDRVSTDTQYF. The genes are TRBV5-5 and TRBJ2-3; no definite D call. Trimming removed 0 bases at V and 0 bases at J, with 8 bases between. The CDR3 extends over 15 amino acids. Per the germline V gene, CDR1 is SGHKS and CDR2 is YYEKEE (reference sequence).

The genes are TRBV2 and TRBJ1-1; TRBD1 is a possible D gene (5 bases). The V end was cut by 8 bases, the J end by 0 bases, with 13 bases between. The CDR3 consists of 14 residues. Germline-derived CDR1 and CDR2 are SNHLY and FYNNEI. The CDR3 is CASGRQQLNTEAFF. The CDR3 nucleotides read TGTGCCAGCGGCAGACAGCAGCTGAACACTGAAGCTTTCTTT.

This chain uses TRBV7-6 with TRBJ2-7; TRBD2 aligns across 11 bases. Per the germline V gene, CDR1 is SGHVS and CDR2 is FNYEAQ. CDR3 length: 14 residues. After removal of 5 bases from V and 9 bases from J, the junction contained 9 bases not matched to a gene. The CDR3 DNA reads as TGTGCCAGCAGCCCTACTAGCGGGAGATCTGGGCAGTACTTC. Translation gives CASSPTSGRSGQYF. Supplemented by reference TRBV7-6 and TRBJ2-7, the full variable domain reads GAGVSQSPRYKVTKRGQDVALRCDPISGHVSLYWYRQALGQGPEFLTYFNYEAQQDKSGLPNDRFSAERPEGSISTLTIQRTEQRDSAMYRCASSPTSGRSGQYFGPGTRLTVT.

This sequence joins TRBV18 and TRBJ2-1; 7 positions agree with TRBD2. Germline CDR1 KGHSH, CDR2 LQKENI. V dropped 4 bases and J dropped 5; count of bases not matched to a gene: 8. This CDR3 is 15 amino acids long. The DNA for the CDR3 is TGTGCCAGCTCACGAGGCGGGAGAGTAGACAATGAGCAGTTCTTC. This gives the protein CASSRGGRVDNEQFF.

The gene calls are TRBV28 and TRBJ1-2, with D uncertain. Germline V lookup: CDR1 MDHEN, CDR2 SYDVKM. The CDR3 covers 12 residues. V gave up 3 bases and J gave up 10 bases, with 12 bases separating them. The CDR3 here is CASSLLVGPYTF. As DNA, the CDR3 is TGTGCCAGCAGTTTGTTGGTCGGCCCCTACACCTTC.

The chain recombines TRBV30 with TRBJ1-1; 8 bases match TRBD1. The CDR3 is made up of 16 amino acids. Trimming cost V 1 base and J 6 bases; bases outside gene matches: 13. The germline CDR1 and CDR2 sequences are GTSNPN and SVGIG (reference sequence). The CDR3 nucleotides read TGTGCCTGGAGTGAAGGAGGGACAGGCTCTGGAGCTGAAGCTTTCTTT. Translation gives CAWSEGGTGSGAEAFF. The full variable domain, completed using reference TRBV30 and TRBJ1-1, is SQTIHQWPATLVQPVGSPLSLECTVEGTSNPNLYWYRQAAGRGLQLLFYSVGIGQISSEVPQNLSASRPQDRQFILSSKKLLLSDSGFYLCAWSEGGTGSGAEAFFGQGTRLTVV.

This clone has a single count. This chain joins TRBV5-8 and TRBJ1-3; no reliable D call. The CDR3 extends over 11 amino acids. CDR1 SGHTS and CDR2 YDEGEE come from the germline V gene. Trimming shortened V by 1 base and J by 12 bases, and 8 bases separated the two germline ends. The DNA for the CDR3 is TGTGCCAGCAGCTTGCTCCTAGGCATATATTTT. Protein product: CASSLLLGIYF.

The V and J genes are TRBV19 and TRBJ1-4; tentative D call: TRBD1 (5 bases). Trimming left V 8 bases short and J 4 bases short, with 11 bases between. Germline V gene sequence: CDR1 LNHDA, CDR2 SQIVND (reference sequence). The CDR3 is made up of 13 amino acids. In DNA form, the CDR3 reads TGTGCCAGTTGGGGGAGGAATAATGAAAAACTGTTTTTT. This encodes CASWGRNNEKLFF. Full variable domain (remainder filled in from reference TRBV19 and TRBJ1-4): DGGITQSPKYLFRKEGQNVTLSCEQNLNHDAMYWYRQDPGQGLRLIYYSQIVNDFQKGDIAEGYSVSREKKESFPLTVTSAQKNPTAFYLCASWGRNNEKLFFGSGTQLSVL.

V gene TRBV6-6 combines with J gene TRBJ2-7; D gene ambiguous. This CDR3 region has 12 residues. From germline, CDR1 is MNHNY and CDR2 SVGAGI (reference sequence). V lost 2 bases and J lost 2, with 4 bases in between. CDR3 sequence (DNA): TGTGCCAGCAGTTACACACCCTACGAGCAGTACTTC. It specifies CASSYTPYEQYF.

The chain is built from TRBV6-1 and TRBJ1-5, with D perhaps matching TRBD1 (5 bases). Germline CDR1 reads MNHNS; CDR2 reads SASEGT. The CDR3 is 14 amino acids. The V end lost 8 bases, the J end lost 9 bases, and 20 bases lay between the germline ends. The CDR3 region has the DNA TGTGCCAGCGGTGGGACCGAGTCCCTCTGGCCCCAGCATTTT. Translated, it gives CASGGTESLWPQHF.

This clone was recorded only once. The chain couples TRBV11-2 to TRBJ2-3; TRBD2 matches 11 bases. Germline CDR1 SGHAT, CDR2 FQNNGV. The CDR3 is made up of 16 amino acids. The J segment lost 0 bases and the V segment lost 5 bases, leaving 4 bases of the junction unmatched. For the CDR3, the DNA is TGTGCCAGCAGCCCCAGACTAGCGGGAAGCACAGATACGCAGTATTTT. This gives the protein CASSPRLAGSTDTQYF.

This sequence joins TRBV7-9 and TRBJ2-2, with a possible D match to TRBD2 (6 bases). This CDR3 comprises 16 residues. The V gene's germline CDR1 is SEHNR and CDR2 FQNEAQ (reference sequence). The V end was cut by 10 bases, the J end by 0 bases, with 18 bases between. The CDR3 nucleotides read TGTGCCAACTCGCTGTCTAGCGCTTCGAACACCGGGGAGCTGTTTTTT. Its protein product is CANSLSSASNTGELFF.

The chain links TRBV7-3 to TRBJ2-1; 10 bases are a match to TRBD2. Germline V lookup: CDR1 SGHTA, CDR2 FQGTGA. V shed 5 bases, J shed 10 bases, and the junction held 23 bases outside the gene matches. The length of the CDR3 is 19 residues. The CDR3 region is CASSPQGTFSSGRDHEQFF. In nucleotides, the CDR3 is TGTGCCAGCAGCCCGCAAGGGACCTTTTCTAGCGGGAGAGACCACGAGCAGTTCTTC.

The chain carries TRBV19 and TRBJ2-1; tentative D call: TRBD1 (8 bases). Trimming shortened V by 8 bases and J by 2 bases, and 16 bases separated the two germline ends. Germline-derived CDR1 and CDR2 are LNHDA and SQIVND (reference sequence). The CDR3 is made up of 15 amino acids. The CDR3 region has the DNA TGTGCCAGTGACAGGGGCGGGAGAACCTACAATGAGCAGTTCTTC. The encoded protein is CASDRGGRTYNEQFF.